This entry features one TCR beta chain sequence. Authors' methods: Reference gene primer amplification gave nucleated cell count estimates. Assay used: immunoSEQ multiplex PCR; TCRdb lists only in-frame clones, some missing. V and J calls plus clone size are reproduced from that table; the DNA served to infer D and trimming. The sample carries 70,000 to 90,000 clones, 80% to 90% recorded once. The data belong to a study of blood T cell repertoires in COVID-19. The V and J ends lost 4 bases and 4 bases respectively, with 16 bases between them. CDR3 length: 15 residues. Germline CDR1 reads SGHTA; CDR2 reads FQGNSA.

This clonotype was sampled from a man at least 80 years old with COVID-19, enrolled during active disease. The chain uses TRBV7-2 and TRBJ1-1; D may be TRBD1 (6 bases). Sequencing input: peripheral blood. The CDR3 bases are TGTGCCAGCAGCTCAAAGCGGGGGGGCTCCACTGAAGCTTTCTTT. This sequence encodes CASSSKRGGSTEAFF.